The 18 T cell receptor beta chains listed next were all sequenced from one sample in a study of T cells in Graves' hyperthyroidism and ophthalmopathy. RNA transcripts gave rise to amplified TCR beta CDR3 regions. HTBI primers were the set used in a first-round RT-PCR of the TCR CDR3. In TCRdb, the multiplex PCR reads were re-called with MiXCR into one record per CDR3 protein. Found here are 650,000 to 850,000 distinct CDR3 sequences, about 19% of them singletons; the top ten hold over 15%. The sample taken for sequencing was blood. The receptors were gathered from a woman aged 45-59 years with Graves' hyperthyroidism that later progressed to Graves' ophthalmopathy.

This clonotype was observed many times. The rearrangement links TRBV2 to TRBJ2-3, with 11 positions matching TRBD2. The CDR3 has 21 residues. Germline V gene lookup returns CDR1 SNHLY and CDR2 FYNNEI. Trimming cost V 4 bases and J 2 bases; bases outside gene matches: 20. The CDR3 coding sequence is TGTGCCAGCAGTGTTCATTTCCGGGTGATAGCGGGGGGGCTAAACACAGATACGCAGTATTTT. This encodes CASSVHFRVIAGGLNTDTQYF.

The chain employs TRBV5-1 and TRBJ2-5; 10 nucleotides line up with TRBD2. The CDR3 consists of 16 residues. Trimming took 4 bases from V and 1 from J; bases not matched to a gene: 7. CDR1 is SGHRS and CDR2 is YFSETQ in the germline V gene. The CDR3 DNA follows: TGCGCCAGCAGCCCGGAGACTAGCGGGCCCCAAGAGACCCAGTACTTC. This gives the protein CASSPETSGPQETQYF. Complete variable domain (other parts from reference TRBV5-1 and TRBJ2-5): KAGVTQTPRYLIKTRGQQVTLSCSPISGHRSVSWYQQTPGQGLQFLFEYFSETQRNKGNFPGRFSGRQFSNSRSEMNVSTLELGDSALYLCASSPETSGPQETQYFGPGTRLLVL.

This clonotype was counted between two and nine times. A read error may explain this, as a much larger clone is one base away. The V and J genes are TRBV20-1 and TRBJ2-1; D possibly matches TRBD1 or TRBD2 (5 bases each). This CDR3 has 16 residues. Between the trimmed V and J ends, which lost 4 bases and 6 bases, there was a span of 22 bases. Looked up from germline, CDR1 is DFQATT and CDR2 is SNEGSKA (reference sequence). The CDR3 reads CSATNPGATEGNEQFF. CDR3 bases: TGCAGTGCTACCAACCCCGGGGCTACGGAAGGCAATGAGCAGTTCTTC.

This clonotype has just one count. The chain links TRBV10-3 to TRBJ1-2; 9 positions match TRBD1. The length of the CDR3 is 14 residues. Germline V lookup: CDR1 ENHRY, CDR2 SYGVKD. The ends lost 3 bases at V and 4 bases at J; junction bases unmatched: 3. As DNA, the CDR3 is TGTGCCATCAGTGAATCGGACAGGGGCTATGGCTACACCTTC. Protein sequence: CAISESDRGYGYTF.

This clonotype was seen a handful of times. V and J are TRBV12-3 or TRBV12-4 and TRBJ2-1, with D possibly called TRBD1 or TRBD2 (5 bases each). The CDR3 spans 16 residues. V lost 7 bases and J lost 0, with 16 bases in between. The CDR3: CASNARDRSSYNEQFF. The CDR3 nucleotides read TGTGCCAGCAACGCCCGGGACCGTAGCTCCTACAATGAGCAGTTCTTC.

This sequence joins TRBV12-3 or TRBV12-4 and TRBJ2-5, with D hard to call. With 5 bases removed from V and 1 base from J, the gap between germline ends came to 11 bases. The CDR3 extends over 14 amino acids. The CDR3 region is CASSLDQPQETQYF. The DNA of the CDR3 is TGTGCCAGCAGTCTCGACCAACCCCAAGAGACCCAGTACTTC.

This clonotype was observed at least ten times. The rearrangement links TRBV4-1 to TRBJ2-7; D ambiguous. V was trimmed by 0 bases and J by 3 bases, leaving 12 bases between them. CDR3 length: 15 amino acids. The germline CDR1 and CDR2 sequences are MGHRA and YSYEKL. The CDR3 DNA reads TGCGCCAGCAGCCAAGAAAGGGCTGGAAACTACGAGCAGTACTTC. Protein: CASSQERAGNYEQYF.

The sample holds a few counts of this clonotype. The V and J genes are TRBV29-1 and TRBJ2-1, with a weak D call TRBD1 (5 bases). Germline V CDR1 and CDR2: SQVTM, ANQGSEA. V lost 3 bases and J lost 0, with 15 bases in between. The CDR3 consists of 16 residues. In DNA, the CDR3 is TGCAGCGTTGAGCCCGCCAGGGTCGGCTCCTACAATGAGCAGTTCTTC. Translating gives CSVEPARVGSYNEQFF.

The CDR3 coding sequence is TGCGCCAGCAGCAAATGGACAGGGGGCACAGATACGCAGTATTTT. It codes for CASSKWTGGTDTQYF. The chain links TRBV5-1 to TRBJ2-3; 9 bases match TRBD1. The CDR3 runs to 15 residues. Germline CDR1 is SGHRS and CDR2 is YFSETQ. V trimming: 4 bases; J trimming: 1 base; junction bases outside the gene matches: 4.

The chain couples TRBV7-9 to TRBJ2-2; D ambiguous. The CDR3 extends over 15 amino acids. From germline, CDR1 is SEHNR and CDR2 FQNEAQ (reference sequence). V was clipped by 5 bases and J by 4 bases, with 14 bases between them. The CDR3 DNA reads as TGTGCCAGCAGCATAACTTTTAAGGGCACCGGGGAGCTGTTTTTT. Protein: CASSITFKGTGELFF.

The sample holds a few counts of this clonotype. The CDR3 sequence is CASSSQGAWDEKLFF. CDR3 DNA: TGTGCCAGCAGCTCACAGGGGGCGTGGGATGAAAAACTGTTTTTT. This chain connects TRBV7-6 to TRBJ1-4, with 9 bases identical to TRBD1. Looked up from germline, CDR1 is SGHVS and CDR2 is FNYEAQ. Germline trimming cut 4 bases from V and 6 bases from J; bases unmatched to any gene: 6. CDR3 size: 15 residues.

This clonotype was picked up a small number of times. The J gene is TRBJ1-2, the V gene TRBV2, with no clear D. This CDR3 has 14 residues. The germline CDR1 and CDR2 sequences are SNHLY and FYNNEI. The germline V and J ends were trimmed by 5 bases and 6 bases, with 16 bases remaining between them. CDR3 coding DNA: TGTGCCAGCAGTTATACACGGCTCCCGGATGGCTACACCTTC. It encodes CASSYTRLPDGYTF.

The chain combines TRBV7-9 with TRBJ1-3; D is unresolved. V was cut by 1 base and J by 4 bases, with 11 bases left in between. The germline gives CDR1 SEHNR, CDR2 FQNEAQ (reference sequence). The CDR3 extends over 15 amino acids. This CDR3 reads CASSLVETAGNTIYF. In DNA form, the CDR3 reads TGTGCCAGCAGCTTAGTCGAGACGGCCGGAAACACCATATATTTT. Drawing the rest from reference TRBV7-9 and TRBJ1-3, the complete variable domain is DTGVSQNPRHKITKRGQNVTFRCDPISEHNRLYWYRQTLGQGPEFLTYFQNEAQLEKSRLLSDRFSAERPKGSFSTLEIQRTEQGDSAMYLCASSLVETAGNTIYFGEGSWLTVV.

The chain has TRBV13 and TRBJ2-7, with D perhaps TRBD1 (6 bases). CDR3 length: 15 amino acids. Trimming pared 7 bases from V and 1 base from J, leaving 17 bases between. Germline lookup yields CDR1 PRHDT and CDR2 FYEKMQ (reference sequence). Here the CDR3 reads CASTQTGQGSYEQYF. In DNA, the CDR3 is TGTGCCAGCACCCAAACGGGGCAGGGGTCCTACGAGCAGTACTTC. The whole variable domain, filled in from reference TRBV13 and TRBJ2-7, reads AAGVIQSPRHLIKEKRETATLKCYPIPRHDTVYWYQQGPGQDPQFLISFYEKMQSDKGSIPDRFSAQQFSDYHSELNMSSLELGDSALYFCASTQTGQGSYEQYFGPGTRLTVT.

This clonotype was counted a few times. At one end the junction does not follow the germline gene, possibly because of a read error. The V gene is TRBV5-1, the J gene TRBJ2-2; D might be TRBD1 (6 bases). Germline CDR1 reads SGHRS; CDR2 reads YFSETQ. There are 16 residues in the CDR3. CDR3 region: CASSLLVGAGTGKLFF. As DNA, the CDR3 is TGCGCCAGCAGCTTGTTGGTGGGGGCTGGAACCGGGAAGCTGTTTTTT.

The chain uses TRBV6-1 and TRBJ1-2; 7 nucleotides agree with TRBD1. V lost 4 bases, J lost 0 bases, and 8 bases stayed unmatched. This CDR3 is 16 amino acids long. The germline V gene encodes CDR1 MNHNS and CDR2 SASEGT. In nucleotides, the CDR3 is TGTGCCAGCAGTGGCCAGGGGGGCCCTTCTAACTATGGCTACACCTTC. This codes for CASSGQGGPSNYGYTF.

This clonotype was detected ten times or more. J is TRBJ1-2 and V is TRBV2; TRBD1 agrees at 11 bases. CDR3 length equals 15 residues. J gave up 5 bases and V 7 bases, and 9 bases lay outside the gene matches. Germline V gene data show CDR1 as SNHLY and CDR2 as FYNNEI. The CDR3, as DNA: TGTGCCAGCACCCCGATGGGGACAGGGGGTTATGGCTACACCTTC. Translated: CASTPMGTGGYGYTF. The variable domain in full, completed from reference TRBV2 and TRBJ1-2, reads EPEVTQTPSHQVTQMGQEVILRCVPISNHLYFYWYRQILGQKVEFLVSFYNNEISEKSEIFDDQFSVERPDGSNFTLKIRSTKLEDSAMYFCASTPMGTGGYGYTFGSGTRLTVV.

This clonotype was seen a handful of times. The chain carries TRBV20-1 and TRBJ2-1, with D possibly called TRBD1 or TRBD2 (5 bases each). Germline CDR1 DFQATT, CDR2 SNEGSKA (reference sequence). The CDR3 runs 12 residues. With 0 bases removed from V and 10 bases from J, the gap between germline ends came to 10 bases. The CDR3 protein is CSAREGVREQFF. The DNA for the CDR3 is TGCAGTGCTAGAGAGGGGGTAAGGGAGCAGTTCTTC.